This T cell receptor beta chain was profiled in a study of shared clonotypes between healthy human individuals. Study-level information: Sampling drew on donors who were a couple of women and a few men aged 18 to 49.

Germline CDR1 reads LNHDA; CDR2 reads SQIVND (reference sequence). V lost 7 bases and J 4 bases, leaving 14 bases between the germline ends. The CDR3 is made up of 14 amino acids. Caucasian adults living in Nashville, Tennessee, provided all samples. The genomic DNA of each subset was split evenly across several immunoSEQ plates. Unsorted PBMCs provided DNA that was sequenced on ten immunoSEQ deep assay plates. TCRdb's copy holds only in-frame clones and misses some; the assay was immunoSEQ multiplex PCR. The sample lists around 500,000 clones, roughly 78% seen once, with about an eighth in the top ten.

Sequencing used PBMCs. The receptor was derived from a woman in her thirties or forties in good health. Some clones in this sample may be carry-over from other donors' samples. The chain combines TRBV19 with TRBJ2-1; TRBD1 might be the D (8 bases). The CDR3 DNA sequence: TGTGCCAGTAACGACAGGGGACTATACAATGAGCAGTTCTTC. Translated: CASNDRGLYNEQFF.